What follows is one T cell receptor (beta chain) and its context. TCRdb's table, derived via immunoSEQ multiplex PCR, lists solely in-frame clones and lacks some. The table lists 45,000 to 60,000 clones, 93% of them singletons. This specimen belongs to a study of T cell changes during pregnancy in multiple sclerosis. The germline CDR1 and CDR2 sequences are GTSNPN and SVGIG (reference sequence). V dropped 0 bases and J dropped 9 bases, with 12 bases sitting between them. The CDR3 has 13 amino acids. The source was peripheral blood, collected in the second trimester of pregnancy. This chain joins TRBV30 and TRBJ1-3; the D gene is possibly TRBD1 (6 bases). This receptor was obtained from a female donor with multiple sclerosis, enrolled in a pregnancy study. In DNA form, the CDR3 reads TGTGCCTGGAGTGTACTGGGACAAAGCACCATATATTTT. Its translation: CAWSVLGQSTIYF.